The clone carrying this TCR beta chain was seen at least ten times. As yet, its antigen is unknown. CDR1 is SEHNR and CDR2 is FQNEAQ in the germline V gene (reference sequence). This CDR3 spans 14 amino acids. V trimming: 5 bases; J trimming: 8 bases; junction bases outside the gene matches: 8. TCRdb re-analysed the RACE reads in MiXCR, keeping a single row per CDR3 protein. Here the sample spans under 150,000 distinct CDR3 sequences, roughly an eighth being singletons. These data belong to a study of human T cells and chemical hapten exposure. About the study: The study patch tested 0.01% DPC on the upper back and read results at 6 days.

The study, taken as a whole, reports: TCRs whose frequency exceeded 1 in 1000 remained the same following DPC sensitization.

Documented time point: patch test 1, 2 weeks after DPC sensitization. This sample's treatment: therapeutic diphenylcyclopropenone sensitization with weekly scalp DPC. Patients had alopecia, were aged 18 to 70, and were not pregnant. The V and J genes are TRBV7-9 and TRBJ1-2; 10 bases agree with TRBD1. The specimen was whole blood, collected in connection with sensitization to the hapten diphenylcyclopropenone (DPC). The origin of this receptor is a woman between 50 and 59 years old with alopecia areata. Some clones in this sample may be carry-over from other donors' samples. The CDR3 is CASSAWDRGHGYTF. CDR3 DNA sequence: TGTGCCAGCAGCGCATGGGACAGGGGTCACGGCTACACCTTC.